The sequence of this T cell receptor beta chain was determined in a study of T cells in pancreatic ductal adenocarcinoma. Notes on the study in general: Results skew toward the minority of patients with early-stage disease. Tumor samples had fewer productive templates and approximately 7.9-fold fewer unique clonotypes than blood. Mean clonality was approximately 0.1 in tumors and 0.06 to 0.085 in blood, not significantly different. Enrichment of CD45RO+ effector over naive T cells in tumors may bias clonality.

Germline-derived CDR1 and CDR2 are MGHDK and SYGVNS. Trimming cost V 3 bases and J 7 bases, with 13 bases left between them. This CDR3 spans 14 amino acids. Assay used: immunoSEQ multiplex PCR; TCRdb lists only in-frame clones, some missing. The data contain several thousand clones, 88% of them seen just once; the ten biggest clones take up 5.9%. Remarks on this clone: Its target is not known.

Selected pancreatic ductal adenocarcinoma patients had undergone surgery without neoadjuvant therapy. The chain is built from TRBV25-1 and TRBJ1-5; D gene uncertain. This TCR came from a human donor with pancreatic ductal adenocarcinoma. The sample taken for sequencing was pancreatic tumor tissue. The CDR3 loop is CASSEGLGLQPQHF. CDR3 nucleotide sequence: TGTGCCAGCAGTGAGGGTCTTGGACTCCAGCCCCAGCATTTT.